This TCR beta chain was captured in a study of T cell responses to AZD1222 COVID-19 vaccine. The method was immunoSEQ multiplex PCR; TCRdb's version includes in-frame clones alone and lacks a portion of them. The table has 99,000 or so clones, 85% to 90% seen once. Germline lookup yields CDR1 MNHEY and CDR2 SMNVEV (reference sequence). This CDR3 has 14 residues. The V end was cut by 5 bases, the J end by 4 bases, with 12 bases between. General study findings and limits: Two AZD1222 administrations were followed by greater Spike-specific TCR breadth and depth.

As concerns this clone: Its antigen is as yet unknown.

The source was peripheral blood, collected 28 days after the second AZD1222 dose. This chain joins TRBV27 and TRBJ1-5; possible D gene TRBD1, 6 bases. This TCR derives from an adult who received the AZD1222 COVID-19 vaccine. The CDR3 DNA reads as TGTGCCAGCAGTCCTAGGGGGGGGAATCAGCCCCAGCATTTT. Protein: CASSPRGGNQPQHF.